Following are 13 T cell receptor beta chains from one sample sequenced in a study of T cell responses to AZD1222 COVID-19 vaccine. Data came from immunoSEQ multiplex PCR; TCRdb stores just in-frame clones and leaves some out. The table records more than 85,000 clones, 85% to 90% of them present only once. The sequencing used peripheral blood, collected 28 days after the second AZD1222 dose. The receptors shown here come from an adult who received the AZD1222 COVID-19 vaccine.

The chain is built from TRBV13 and TRBJ2-7; D possibly corresponds to TRBD1 (6 bases). Germline values: CDR1 PRHDT, CDR2 FYEKMQ (reference sequence). V dropped 5 bases and J dropped 2 bases, with 22 bases sitting between them. There are 17 residues in the CDR3. The CDR3 DNA is TGTGCCAGCAGCCCACCGTCCAGGGGTCACGGTCCCTACGAGCAGTACTTC. It is translated as CASSPPSRGHGPYEQYF.

J is TRBJ1-2 and V is TRBV4-1, with D perhaps TRBD1 (6 bases). CDR1 MGHRA and CDR2 YSYEKL come from the germline V gene. The CDR3 contains 15 residues. V dropped 3 bases and J dropped 4 bases, with 15 bases sitting between them. The CDR3 sequence is CASSQPSGASYGYTF. The CDR3 nucleotides are TGCGCCAGCAGCCAGCCCTCAGGGGCCAGCTATGGCTACACCTTC.

This clone was detected only once. The chain uses TRBV2 and TRBJ1-2; tentatively, D is TRBD1 (6 bases). CDR3 length: 14 amino acids. The germline V gene has CDR1 SNHLY and CDR2 FYNNEI. V was clipped by 1 base and J by 8 bases, with 14 bases between them. The CDR3 sequence: CASSEEKGVGGYTF. The CDR3 nucleotides read TGTGCCAGCAGTGAAGAGAAGGGGGTCGGCGGCTACACCTTC.

J is TRBJ1-4 and V is TRBV7-9; D ambiguous. This CDR3 contains 14 residues. Germline CDR1 is SEHNR and CDR2 is FQNEAQ (reference sequence). Trimming pared 4 bases from V and 7 bases from J, leaving 13 bases between. For the CDR3, the DNA is TGTGCCAGCAGCTCACTACCCCGGGGTGAAAAACTGTTTTTT. Encoded protein: CASSSLPRGEKLFF.

The V call is TRBV20-1, the J call TRBJ1-1; 9 bases match TRBD1. Trimming removed 3 bases from V and 1 base from J; junction bases left unmatched: 3. Germline lookup yields CDR1 DFQATT and CDR2 SNEGSKA (reference sequence). The CDR3 spans 14 residues. CDR3 DNA: TGCAGTGCTAGTGGGACAGGGTGGAACACTGAAGCTTTCTTT. The encoded protein is CSASGTGWNTEAFF.

This rearrangement joins TRBV7-9 to TRBJ2-3; TRBD2 matches at 7 bases. Per germline, CDR1 SEHNR and CDR2 FQNEAQ (reference sequence). V shed 1 base and J 0 bases; nucleotides not matched to a gene: 7. The CDR3 contains 17 residues. The DNA of the CDR3 is TGTGCCAGCAGCTTAGTTTCCAGCGGGGTTAGCACAGATACGCAGTATTTT. Its translation: CASSLVSSGVSTDTQYF.

This clone appeared a single time. V is TRBV19 and J is TRBJ1-1, with unresolved D. The CDR3 is 13 amino acids. V was shortened by 5 bases and J by 1 base, with 8 bases between the two germline ends. Germline CDR1 LNHDA, CDR2 SQIVND (reference sequence). CDR3 in amino acids: CASSPNRNTEAFF. In DNA form, the CDR3 reads TGTGCCAGTAGTCCCAATAGGAACACTGAAGCTTTCTTT.

J is TRBJ2-1 and V is TRBV5-4; 7 nucleotides line up with TRBD2. Germline CDR1 SGHNT, CDR2 YYREEE (reference sequence). Trimming at V came to 4 bases and at J to 7 bases, leaving 11 bases not matched to a gene. The length of the CDR3 is 15 residues. This chain's CDR3 is CASSGGGLAGNEQFF. The CDR3 region has the DNA TGTGCCAGCAGCGGCGGGGGACTCGCCGGGAATGAGCAGTTCTTC.

V gene TRBV3-1 (or the pseudogene TRBV3-2) combines with J gene TRBJ1-4; D is undetermined. Trimming took off 4 bases at V and 7 bases at J, with 16 bases between the two ends. Germline CDR1 LGHDT, CDR2 YNNKEL (reference sequence). The CDR3 has 15 residues. CDR3 coding DNA: TGTGCCAGCAGCCCAAGGACGTCCGCTAGTGAAAAACTGTTTTTT. Its protein is CASSPRTSASEKLFF.

This clone was observed a handful of times. This chain uses TRBV3-1 (or the pseudogene TRBV3-2) with TRBJ1-2, with D possibly TRBD1 on 6 matching bases. Germline V gives CDR1 LGHDT, CDR2 YNNKEL (reference sequence). This CDR3 region has 15 residues. V dropped 1 base and J dropped 4 bases, with 13 bases sitting between them. The CDR3 nucleotides read TGTGCCAGCAGCCAAGGGGGGGGCGTCGTCTATGGCTACACCTTC. Translation gives CASSQGGGVVYGYTF.

V usage is TRBV11-2 and J usage is TRBJ2-1; D perhaps matches TRBD1 (5 bases). Trimming cost V 5 bases and J 3 bases, with 14 bases left between them. CDR1 SGHAT and CDR2 FQNNGV come from the germline V gene. The CDR3 consists of 15 residues. CDR3 nucleotide sequence: TGTGCCAGCAGCCGGGCCGCAGGGCACTACAATGAGCAGTTCTTC. Encoded protein: CASSRAAGHYNEQFF. Combining the CDR3 with reference TRBV11-2 and TRBJ2-1 gives the whole variable domain EAGVAQSPRYKIIEKRQSVAFWCNPISGHATLYWYQQILGQGPKLLIQFQNNGVVDDSQLPKDRFSAERLKGVDSTLKIQPAKLEDSAVYLCASSRAAGHYNEQFFGPGTRLTVL.

The V call is TRBV15, the J call TRBJ2-7; 8 positions match TRBD1. Per germline, CDR1 LNHNV and CDR2 YYDKDF (reference sequence). Germline trimming cut 4 bases from V and 0 bases from J; bases unmatched to any gene: 5. The CDR3 length is 15 residues. The CDR3 here is CATSTGQVGSYEQYF. The CDR3 nucleotides read TGTGCCACCAGCACGGGACAGGTCGGCTCCTACGAGCAGTACTTC.

The chain combines TRBV10-3 with TRBJ2-6; 11 bases are shared with TRBD2. Germline CDR1 ENHRY, CDR2 SYGVKD. V was pared by 10 bases and J by 1 base, with 9 bases of the junction left unmatched. This CDR3 has 17 residues. CDR3 residues: CATNLAGGPSGANVLTF. In DNA form, the CDR3 reads TGTGCCACCAACCTAGCGGGAGGCCCATCTGGGGCCAACGTCCTGACTTTC.